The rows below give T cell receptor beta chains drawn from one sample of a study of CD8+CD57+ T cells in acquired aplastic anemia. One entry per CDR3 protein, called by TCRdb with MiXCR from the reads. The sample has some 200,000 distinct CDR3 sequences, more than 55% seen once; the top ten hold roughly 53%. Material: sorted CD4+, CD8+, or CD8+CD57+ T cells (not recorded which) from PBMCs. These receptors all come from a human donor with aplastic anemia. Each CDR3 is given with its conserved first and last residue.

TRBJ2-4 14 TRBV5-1 CASSETGRVDIQYF
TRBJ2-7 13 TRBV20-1 CSARVPGGVEQYF
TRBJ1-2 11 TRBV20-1 CSQGTVDGYTF
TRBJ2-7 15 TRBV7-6 CASSLEGGSSYEQYF
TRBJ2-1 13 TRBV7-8 CASSERTGQEQFF
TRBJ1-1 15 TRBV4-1 CASSQDLGTALLAFF
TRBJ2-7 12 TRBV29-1 CSVSGSSYEQYF
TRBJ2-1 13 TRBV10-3 CAISEFGNNEQFF
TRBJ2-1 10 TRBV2 CASRGREQFF
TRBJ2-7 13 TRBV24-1 CATRDRGRGEQYF
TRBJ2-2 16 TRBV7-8 CASRTSGSTRTGELFF
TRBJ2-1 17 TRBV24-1 CATSAASGTDSYNEQFF
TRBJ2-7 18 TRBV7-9 CASSSLTTSGSPPHEQYF
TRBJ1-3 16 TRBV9 CASSVGQAASGNTIYF
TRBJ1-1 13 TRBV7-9 CASRPSGGTEAFF
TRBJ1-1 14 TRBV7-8 CASSLMSPNTEAFF
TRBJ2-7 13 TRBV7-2 CASSRQSSYEQYF